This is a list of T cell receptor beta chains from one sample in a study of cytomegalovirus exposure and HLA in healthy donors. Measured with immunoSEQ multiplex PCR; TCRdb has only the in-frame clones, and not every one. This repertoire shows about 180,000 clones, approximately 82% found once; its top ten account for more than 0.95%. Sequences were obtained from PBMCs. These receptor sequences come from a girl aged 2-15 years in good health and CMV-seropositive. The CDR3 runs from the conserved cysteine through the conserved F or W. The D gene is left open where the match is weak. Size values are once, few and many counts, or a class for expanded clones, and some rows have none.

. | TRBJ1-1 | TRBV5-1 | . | CASSFLEPAAAFF | TGCGCCAGCAGCTTTTTGGAGCCGGCTGCTGCTTTCTTT
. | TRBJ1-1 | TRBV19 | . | CASSRSPGTVNTEAFF | TGTGCCAGTAGTAGGTCCCCAGGGACTGTGAACACTGAAGCTTTCTTT
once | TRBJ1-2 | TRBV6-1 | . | CASSEQTALYGYTF | TGTGCCAGCAGTGAGCAAACAGCCCTCTATGGCTACACCTTC
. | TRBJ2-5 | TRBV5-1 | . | CASRGARNQETQYF | TGCGCCAGCAGGGGAGCCCGCAACCAAGAGACCCAGTACTTC
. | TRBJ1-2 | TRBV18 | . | CASSTRQNLLLTHGYTF | TGTGCCAGCTCCACGCGACAGAATCTTCTCCTTACCCATGGCTACACCTTC
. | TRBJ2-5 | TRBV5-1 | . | CASSLGRETQYF | TGCGCCAGCAGCTTGGGTCGGGAGACCCAGTACTTC
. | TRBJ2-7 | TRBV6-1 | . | CASSESGRETHEQYF | TGTGCCAGCAGTGAATCGGGCAGGGAAACCCACGAGCAGTACTTC
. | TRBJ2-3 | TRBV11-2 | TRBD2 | CASSSQRGTSGSTDTQYF | TGTGCCAGCAGCTCCCAGAGGGGGACTAGCGGATCCACAGATACGCAGTATTTT
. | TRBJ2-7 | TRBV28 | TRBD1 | CASSSPGTGAYEQYF | TGTGCCAGCAGTTCCCCCGGGACAGGTGCCTACGAGCAGTACTTC
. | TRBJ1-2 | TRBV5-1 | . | CASSLDVGGSYGYTF | TGCGCCAGCAGCTTGGATGTCGGGGGAAGCTATGGCTACACCTTC
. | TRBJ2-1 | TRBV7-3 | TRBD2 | CASSLWEGGGKYYEQFF | TGTGCCAGCAGTCTATGGGAGGGCGGGGGGAAATACTATGAGCAGTTCTTC
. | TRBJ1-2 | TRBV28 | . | CASSIIQGLYGYTF | TGTGCCAGCAGTATAATACAGGGTCTCTATGGCTACACCTTC
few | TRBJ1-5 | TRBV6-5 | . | CASRRQTSGQPQHF | TGTGCCAGCAGACGACAGACGTCAGGTCAGCCCCAGCATTTT
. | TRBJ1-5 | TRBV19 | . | CASSLPGTPHGWPQHF | TGTGCCAGTAGTTTACCCGGGACACCCCACGGTTGGCCCCAGCATTTT
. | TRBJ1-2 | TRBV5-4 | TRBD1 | CASSPSPTGEEGYTF | TGTGCCAGCAGCCCGAGCCCGACAGGGGAGGAGGGCTACACCTTC
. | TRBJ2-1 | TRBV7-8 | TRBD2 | CASSLLAGGYNEQFF | TGTGCCAGCAGCCTCCTAGCGGGAGGCTACAATGAGCAGTTCTTC
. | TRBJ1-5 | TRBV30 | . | CAPRRTAIINQPQHF | TGTGCCCCGAGACGGACAGCGATCATCAATCAGCCCCAGCATTTT
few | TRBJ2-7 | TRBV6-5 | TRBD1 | CASSFQGAQSYEQYF | TGTGCCAGCAGTTTCCAGGGGGCTCAATCCTACGAGCAGTACTTC
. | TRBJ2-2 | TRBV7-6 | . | CASRAGEGSRYPNTGELFF | TGTGCCAGCAGGGCAGGGGAGGGTTCTCGGTACCCAAACACCGGGGAGCTGTTTTTT
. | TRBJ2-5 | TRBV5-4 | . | CASSLGTLQETQYF | TGTGCCAGCAGCTTGGGTACCTTGCAGGAGACCCAGTACTTC
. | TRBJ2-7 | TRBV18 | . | CASSPSTGEQYF | TGTGCCAGCTCACCTTCGACGGGGGAGCAGTACTTC
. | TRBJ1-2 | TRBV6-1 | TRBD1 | CASSDGQGGYGYTF | TGTGCCAGCAGTGACGGACAGGGCGGGTATGGCTACACCTTC
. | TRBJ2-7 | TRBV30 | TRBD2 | CAWSPIRLAELYEQYF | TGTGCCTGGAGTCCCATACGACTAGCGGAGCTCTACGAGCAGTACTTC
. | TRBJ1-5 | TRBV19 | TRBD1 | CASSIGIDRGPNQPQHF | TGTGCCAGTAGTATAGGTATTGACAGGGGGCCCAATCAGCCCCAGCATTTT
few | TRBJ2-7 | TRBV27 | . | CASSSTGEQYF | TGTGCCAGCAGTTCGACAGGCGAGCAGTACTTC
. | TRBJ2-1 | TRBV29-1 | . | CSVDSRGRPSYNEQFF | TGCAGCGTTGATTCCAGGGGTCGCCCATCCTACAATGAGCAGTTCTTC
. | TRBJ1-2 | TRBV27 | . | CASSLNARGTYGYTF | TGTGCCAGCAGTTTGAACGCCCGGGGAACCTATGGCTACACCTTC
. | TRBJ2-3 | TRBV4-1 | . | CASSPILRFTDTQYF | TGCGCCAGCAGCCCAATCCTGCGCTTCACAGATACGCAGTATTTT
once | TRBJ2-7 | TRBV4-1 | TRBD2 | CASSQGPRGVSYEQYF | TGCGCCAGCAGCCAAGGGCCCCGGGGGGTCTCCTACGAGCAGTACTTC
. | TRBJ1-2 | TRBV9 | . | CASSGSKGHLNYGYTF | TGTGCCAGCAGCGGGAGCAAGGGACACCTTAACTATGGCTACACCTTC
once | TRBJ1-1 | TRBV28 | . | CASSSQGFLVAFF | TGTGCCAGCAGTTCTCAGGGGTTCCTAGTAGCTTTCTTT
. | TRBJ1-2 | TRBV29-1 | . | CSVGGTGRMSGYTF | TGCAGCGTTGGGGGAACAGGGCGTATGTCGGGCTACACCTTC
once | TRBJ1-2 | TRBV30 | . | CAWSLKFRGGYTF | TGTGCCTGGAGTCTGAAGTTCAGGGGCGGCTACACCTTC
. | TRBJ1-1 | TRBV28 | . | CASSWTNSMNTEAFF | TGTGCCAGCAGTTGGACAAATTCCATGAACACTGAAGCTTTCTTT
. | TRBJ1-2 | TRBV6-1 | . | CASSEDSPYGYTF | TGTGCCAGCAGTGAAGACAGCCCCTATGGCTACACCTTC
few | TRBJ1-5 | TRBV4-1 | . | CASSQYSNQPQHF | TGCGCCAGCAGCCAGTATAGCAATCAGCCCCAGCATTTT
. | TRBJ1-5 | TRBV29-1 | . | CSVAAGVDSNQPQHF | TGCAGCGTCGCCGCAGGGGTCGATAGCAATCAGCCCCAGCATTTT
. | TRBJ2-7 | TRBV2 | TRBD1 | CASSTGVPYEQYF | TGTGCCAGCAGTACAGGGGTCCCCTACGAGCAGTACTTC
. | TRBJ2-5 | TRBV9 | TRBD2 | CASSPSGTTQETQYF | TGTGCCAGCAGCCCCTCAGGGACTACCCAAGAGACCCAGTACTTC
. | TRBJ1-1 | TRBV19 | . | CASSALRTEAFF | TGTGCCAGTAGTGCCCTGCGCACTGAAGCTTTCTTT
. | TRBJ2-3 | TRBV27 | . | CASSPYTDTQYF | TGTGCCAGCAGTCCGTACACAGATACGCAGTATTTT
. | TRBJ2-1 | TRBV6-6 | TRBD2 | CASSIGGSIRNEQFF | TGTGCCAGCAGTATCGGCGGGAGCATTAGGAATGAGCAGTTCTTC
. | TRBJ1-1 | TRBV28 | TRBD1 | CASSPRTGYGGPKEAFF | TGTGCCAGCAGTCCCCGGACAGGGTACGGCGGACCCAAGGAAGCTTTCTTT
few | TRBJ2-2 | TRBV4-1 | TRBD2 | CASSQDYSGRAGTGELFF | TGCGCCAGCAGCCAAGATTATAGCGGGAGGGCTGGGACCGGGGAGCTGTTTTTT
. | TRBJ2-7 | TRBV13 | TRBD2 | CASSLVASGSTYEQYF | TGTGCCAGCAGCTTAGTGGCTAGCGGATCTACCTACGAGCAGTACTTC
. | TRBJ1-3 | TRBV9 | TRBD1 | CASSRQGAGNTIYF | TGTGCCAGCAGCCGACAGGGGGCTGGAAACACCATATATTTT
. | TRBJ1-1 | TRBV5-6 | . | CASRVFTGTSEAFF | TGTGCCAGCAGGGTATTTACCGGGACTTCTGAAGCTTTCTTT
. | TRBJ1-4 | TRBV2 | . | CASSEATGLEKLFF | TGTGCCAGCAGTGAGGCAACGGGTTTGGAAAAACTGTTTTTT
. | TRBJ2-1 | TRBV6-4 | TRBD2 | CASSDSLAGEEQFF | TGTGCCAGCAGTGACTCACTAGCGGGAGAGGAGCAGTTCTTC
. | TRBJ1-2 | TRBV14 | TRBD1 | CASSQAGTGSYGYTF | TGTGCCAGCAGCCAAGCCGGGACAGGGTCTTATGGCTACACCTTC
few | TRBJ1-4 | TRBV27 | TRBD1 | CASHPGQGYEKLFF | TGTGCCAGTCATCCGGGACAGGGGTATGAAAAACTGTTTTTT
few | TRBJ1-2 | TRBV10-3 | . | CATGGVGYGYTF | TGTGCCACCGGCGGGGTCGGCTATGGCTACACCTTC